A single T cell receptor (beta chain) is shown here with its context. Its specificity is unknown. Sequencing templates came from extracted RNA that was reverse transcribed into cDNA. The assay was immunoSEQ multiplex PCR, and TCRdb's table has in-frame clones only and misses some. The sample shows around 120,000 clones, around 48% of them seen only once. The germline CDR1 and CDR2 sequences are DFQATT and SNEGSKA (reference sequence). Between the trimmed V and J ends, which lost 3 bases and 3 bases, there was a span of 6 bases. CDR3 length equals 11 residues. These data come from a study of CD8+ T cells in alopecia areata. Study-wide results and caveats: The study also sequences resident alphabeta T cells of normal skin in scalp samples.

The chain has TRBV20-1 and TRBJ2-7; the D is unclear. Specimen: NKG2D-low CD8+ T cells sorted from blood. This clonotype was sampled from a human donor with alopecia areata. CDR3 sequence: CSASLVYEQYF. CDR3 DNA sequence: TGCAGTGCTAGCTTGGTCTACGAGCAGTACTTC.